The table lists the clone carrying this TCR beta chain with a count of one. The sample comes from a study of shared clonotypes between healthy human individuals. The germline CDR1 and CDR2 sequences are ENHRY and SYGVKD. The CDR3 length is 13 residues. Trimming took 9 bases from V and 1 from J, leaving 13 bases between them. Sequencing was performed with immunoSEQ multiplex PCR; in TCRdb, only in-frame clones are kept and a portion is missing. Here the sample spans 500,000 or so clones, approximately 95% being singletons. This sequence was found in a woman younger than 45 in good health. The J gene is TRBJ2-7, the V gene TRBV10-3, with D perhaps TRBD2 (6 bases). The sample comprised naive CD4+ T cells sorted from blood. Described subset: CD45RA+ positively selected. The CDR3 nucleotides read TGTGCCATTCAAACCGGGACTTCCTACGAGCAGTACTTC. Its protein is CAIQTGTSYEQYF.